This TCR beta chain stems from a study of persistence of HIV-infected CD4 T cells. Study findings and constraints: CMV- and Gag-responding cells had lower TCRbeta richness than CD3/CD28-responding cells. Antigen-responding cells were enriched for degenerate expanded CDR3beta sequences.

This CDR3 contains 13 residues. CDR1 and CDR2 (germline): SNHLY, FYNNEI. Trimming cost V 2 bases and J 2 bases, with 4 bases left between them. Sequencing used immunoSEQ version 4 in survey mode. The method was immunoSEQ multiplex PCR; TCRdb's version includes in-frame clones alone and lacks a portion of them. Altogether around 35,000 clones are present, roughly 86% being singletons, with the ten largest covering 1.3%. Only a few counts were recorded for this clone. Its target is not known. Cells were stimulated nonspecifically with anti-CD3/anti-CD28 magnetic beads. CD4+ T cells upregulating both CD40 ligand and CD69 were sorted as responding cells. Inclusion required CMV-positive serology and CD4+ counts above 400 cells/uL.

The chain recombines TRBV2 with TRBJ1-5; D uncertain. The sequencing here drew on CD4+ T cells sorted from PBMCs after roughly 20-hour stimulation, taken from a patient who received antiretroviral therapy. This TCR came from an adult man with HIV who was CMV-seropositive. The CDR3 loop reads CASSEKGNQPQHF. CDR3 DNA sequence: TGTGCCAGCAGTGAAAAGGGCAATCAGCCCCAGCATTTT.